Sequencing of this T cell receptor beta chain was carried out in a study of T cell repertoires and leukemia-associated antigens. At the level of the study: Each sample gave about 3.3 to 5.0 million effective reads.

From germline, CDR1 is SGHTA and CDR2 FQGNSA. The germline V and J ends were trimmed by 5 bases and 7 bases, with 11 bases remaining between them. This CDR3 comprises 12 residues. TCRdb ran MiXCR on the 5' RACE reads and lists one entry per CDR3 protein. The sample lists 7,500 to 10,000 distinct CDR3 sequences; 40% to 45% were seen once. Concerning this clonotype itself: The antigen is unknown.

What was sequenced was CD3+ T cells sorted from blood and cultured. The sequence was collected from a female donor in good health. V gene TRBV7-2 combines with J gene TRBJ2-5; D unclear. CDR3 bases: TGTGCCAGCAGCCAAGGCTATAGGACCCAGTACTTC. Translation gives CASSQGYRTQYF.